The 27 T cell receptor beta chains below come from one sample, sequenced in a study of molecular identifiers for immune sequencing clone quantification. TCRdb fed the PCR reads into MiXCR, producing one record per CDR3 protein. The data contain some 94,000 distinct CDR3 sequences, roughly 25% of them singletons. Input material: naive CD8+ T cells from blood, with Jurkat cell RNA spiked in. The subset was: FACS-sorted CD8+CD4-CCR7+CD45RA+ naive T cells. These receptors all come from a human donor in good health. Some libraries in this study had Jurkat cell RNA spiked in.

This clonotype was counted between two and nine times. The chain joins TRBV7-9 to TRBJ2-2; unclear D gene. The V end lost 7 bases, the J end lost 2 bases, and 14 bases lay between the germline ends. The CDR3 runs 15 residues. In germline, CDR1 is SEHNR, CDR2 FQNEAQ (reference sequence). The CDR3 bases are TGTGCCAGCACCCCCCCGACACCAAACACCGGGGAGCTGTTTTTT. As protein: CASTPPTPNTGELFF.

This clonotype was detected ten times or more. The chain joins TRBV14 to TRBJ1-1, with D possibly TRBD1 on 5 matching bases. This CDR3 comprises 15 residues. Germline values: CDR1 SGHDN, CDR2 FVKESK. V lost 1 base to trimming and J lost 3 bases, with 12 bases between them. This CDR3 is CASSQGEGRYTEAFF. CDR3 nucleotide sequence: TGTGCCAGCAGCCAAGGCGAGGGGCGTTACACTGAAGCTTTCTTT.

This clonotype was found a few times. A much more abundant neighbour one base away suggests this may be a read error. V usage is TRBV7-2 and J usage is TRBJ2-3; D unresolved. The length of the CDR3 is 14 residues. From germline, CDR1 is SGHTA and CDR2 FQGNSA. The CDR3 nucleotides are TGTGCCAGCAGCGATGGATTGGTCCCAGATACGCTGTATTTT. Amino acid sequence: CASSDGLVPDTLYF.

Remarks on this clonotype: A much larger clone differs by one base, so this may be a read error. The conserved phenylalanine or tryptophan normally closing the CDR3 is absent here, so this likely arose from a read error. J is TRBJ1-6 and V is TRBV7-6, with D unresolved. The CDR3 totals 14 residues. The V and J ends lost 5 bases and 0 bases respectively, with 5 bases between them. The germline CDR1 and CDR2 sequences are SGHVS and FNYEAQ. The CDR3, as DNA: TGTGCCAGCAGCCCCGGCTCCTATAATTCACCCCTCCACCTT. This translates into CASSPGSYNSPLHL.

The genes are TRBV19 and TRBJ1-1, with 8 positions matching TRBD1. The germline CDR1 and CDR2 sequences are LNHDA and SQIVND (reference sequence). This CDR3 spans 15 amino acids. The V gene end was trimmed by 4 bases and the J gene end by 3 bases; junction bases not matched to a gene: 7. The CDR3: CASSRGTGWDTEAFF. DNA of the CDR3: TGTGCCAGTAGTAGGGGGACAGGTTGGGACACTGAAGCTTTCTTT.

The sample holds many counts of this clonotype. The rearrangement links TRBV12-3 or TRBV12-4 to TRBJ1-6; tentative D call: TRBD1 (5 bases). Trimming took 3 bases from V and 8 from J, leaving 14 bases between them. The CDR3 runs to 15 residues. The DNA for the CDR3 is TGTGCCAGCAGTTTTGCGGGGCGGGCCGATTCACCCCTCCACTTT. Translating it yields CASSFAGRADSPLHF.

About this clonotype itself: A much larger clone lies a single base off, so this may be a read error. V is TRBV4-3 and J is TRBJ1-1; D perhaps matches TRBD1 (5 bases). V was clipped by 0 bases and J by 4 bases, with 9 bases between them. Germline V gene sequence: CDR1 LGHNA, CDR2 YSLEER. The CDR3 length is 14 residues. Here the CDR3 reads CASSQDRVSTEAFF. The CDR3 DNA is TGCGCCAGCAGCCAAGACAGGGTAAGCACTGAAGCTTTCTTT.

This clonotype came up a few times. The CDR3 region is CASSLAGKAETQYF. The CDR3 DNA is TGTGCCAGCAGTTTGGCAGGGAAGGCGGAGACCCAGTACTTC. This chain uses TRBV12-3 or TRBV12-4 with TRBJ2-5, with D maybe TRBD1 (5 bases). V dropped 3 bases and J dropped 5 bases, with 13 bases sitting between them. The CDR3 contains 14 residues.

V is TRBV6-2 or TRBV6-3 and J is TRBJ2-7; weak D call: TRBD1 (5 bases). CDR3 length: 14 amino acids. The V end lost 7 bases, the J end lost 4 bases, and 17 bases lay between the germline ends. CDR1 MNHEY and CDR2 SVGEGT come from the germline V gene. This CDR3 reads CASTMDTAIYEQYF. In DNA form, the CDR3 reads TGTGCCAGCACCATGGACACTGCAATTTACGAGCAGTACTTC.

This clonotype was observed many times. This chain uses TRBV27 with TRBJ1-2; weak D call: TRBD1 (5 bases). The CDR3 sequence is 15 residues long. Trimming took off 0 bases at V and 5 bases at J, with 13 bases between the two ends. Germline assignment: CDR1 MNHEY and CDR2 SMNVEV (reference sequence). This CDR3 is CASSLSLGEVYGYTF. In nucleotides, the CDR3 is TGTGCCAGCAGTTTATCTTTAGGGGAGGTTTATGGCTACACCTTC.

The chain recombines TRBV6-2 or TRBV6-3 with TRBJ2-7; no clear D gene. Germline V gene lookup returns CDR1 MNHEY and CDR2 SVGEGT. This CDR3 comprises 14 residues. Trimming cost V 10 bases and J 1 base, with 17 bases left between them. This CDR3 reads CAITSAAGSYEQYF. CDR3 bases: TGTGCCATCACCTCGGCCGCCGGATCCTACGAGCAGTACTTC.

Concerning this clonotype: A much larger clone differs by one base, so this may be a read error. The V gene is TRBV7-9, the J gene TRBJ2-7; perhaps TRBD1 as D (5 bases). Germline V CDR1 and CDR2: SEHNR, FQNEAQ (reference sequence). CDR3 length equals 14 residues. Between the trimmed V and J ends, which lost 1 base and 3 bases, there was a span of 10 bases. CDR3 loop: CASSLVAGLYEQYF. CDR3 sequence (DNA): TGTGCCAGCAGCTTAGTCGCAGGGCTCTACGAGCAGTACTTC.

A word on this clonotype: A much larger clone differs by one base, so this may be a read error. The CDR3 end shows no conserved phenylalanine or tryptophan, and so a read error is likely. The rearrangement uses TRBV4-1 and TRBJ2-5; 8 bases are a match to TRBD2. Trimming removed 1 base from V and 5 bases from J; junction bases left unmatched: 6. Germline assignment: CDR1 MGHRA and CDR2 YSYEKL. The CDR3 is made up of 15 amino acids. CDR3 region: CASSQGRGGRETQYS. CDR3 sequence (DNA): TGCGCCAGCAGCCAAGGACGGGGGGGTCGTGAGACCCAGTACTCC.

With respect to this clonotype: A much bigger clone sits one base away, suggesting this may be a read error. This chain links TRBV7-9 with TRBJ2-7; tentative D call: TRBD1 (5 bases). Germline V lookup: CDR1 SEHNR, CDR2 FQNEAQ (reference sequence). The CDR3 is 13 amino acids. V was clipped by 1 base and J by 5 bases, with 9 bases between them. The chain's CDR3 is CASSLGPGHEQYF. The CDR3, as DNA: TGTGCCAGCAGCTTAGGTCCAGGGCACGAGCAGTACTTC.

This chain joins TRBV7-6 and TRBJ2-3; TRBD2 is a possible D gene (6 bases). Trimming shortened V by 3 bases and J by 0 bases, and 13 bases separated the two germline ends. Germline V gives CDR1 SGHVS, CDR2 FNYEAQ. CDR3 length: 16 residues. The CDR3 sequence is CASSFGAGPSTDTQYF. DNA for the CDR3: TGTGCCAGCAGCTTCGGCGCGGGGCCTAGCACAGATACGCAGTATTTT.

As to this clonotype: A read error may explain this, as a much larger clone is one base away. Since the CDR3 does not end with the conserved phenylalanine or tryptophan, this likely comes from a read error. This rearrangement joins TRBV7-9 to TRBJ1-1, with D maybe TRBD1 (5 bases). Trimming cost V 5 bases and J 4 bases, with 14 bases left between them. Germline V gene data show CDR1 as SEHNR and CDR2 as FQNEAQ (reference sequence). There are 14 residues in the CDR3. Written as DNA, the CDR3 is TGTGCCAGCAGCCCCGCTACGGGGGGCACTGAAGCTTTCTAT. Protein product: CASSPATGGTEAFY.

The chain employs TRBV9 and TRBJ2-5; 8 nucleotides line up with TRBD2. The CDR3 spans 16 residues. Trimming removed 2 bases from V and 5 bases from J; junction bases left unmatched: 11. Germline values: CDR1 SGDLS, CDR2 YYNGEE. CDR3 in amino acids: CASSVDPTGRVETQYF. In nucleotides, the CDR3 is TGTGCCAGCAGCGTGGATCCAACCGGGAGGGTTGAGACCCAGTACTTC.

The CDR3 here is CASSSLGTGNTGAFF. Here the CDR3 DNA reads TGTGCCAGCAGCTCATTAGGGACAGGGAACACTGGGGCTTTCTTT. The rearrangement uses TRBV7-9 and TRBJ1-1; 9 nucleotides line up with TRBD1. With V trimmed by 4 bases and J by 11 bases, 14 bases remained unmatched. Germline values: CDR1 SEHNR, CDR2 FQNEAQ (reference sequence). CDR3 size: 15 residues.

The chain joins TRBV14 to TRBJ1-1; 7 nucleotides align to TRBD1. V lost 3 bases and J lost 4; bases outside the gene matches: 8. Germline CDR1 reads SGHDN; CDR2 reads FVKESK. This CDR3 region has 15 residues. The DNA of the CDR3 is TGTGCCAGCAGCCACCTCCAGGGGGATGTCACTGAAGCTTTCTTT. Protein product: CASSHLQGDVTEAFF.

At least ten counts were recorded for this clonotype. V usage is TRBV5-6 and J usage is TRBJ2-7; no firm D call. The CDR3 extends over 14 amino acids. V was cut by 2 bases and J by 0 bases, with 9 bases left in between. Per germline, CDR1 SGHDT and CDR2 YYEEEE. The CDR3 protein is CASSFRTGSYEQYF. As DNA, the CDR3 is TGTGCCAGCAGCTTTAGGACCGGCTCCTACGAGCAGTACTTC. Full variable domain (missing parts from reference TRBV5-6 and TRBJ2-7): DAGVTQSPTHLIKTRGQQVTLRCSPKSGHDTVSWYQQALGQGPQFIFQYYEEEERQRGNFPDRFSGHQFPNYSSELNVNALLLGDSALYLCASSFRTGSYEQYFGPGTRLTVT.

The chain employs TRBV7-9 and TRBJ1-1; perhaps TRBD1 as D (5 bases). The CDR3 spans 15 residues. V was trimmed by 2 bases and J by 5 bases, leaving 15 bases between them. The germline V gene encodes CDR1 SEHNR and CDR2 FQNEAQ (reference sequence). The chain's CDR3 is CASSLFPWGGTEAFF. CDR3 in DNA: TGTGCCAGCAGCTTATTCCCGTGGGGGGGGACTGAAGCTTTCTTT.

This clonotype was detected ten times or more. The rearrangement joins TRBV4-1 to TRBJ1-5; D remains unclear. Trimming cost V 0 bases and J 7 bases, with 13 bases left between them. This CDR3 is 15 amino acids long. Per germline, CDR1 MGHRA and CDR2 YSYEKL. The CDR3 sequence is CASSQDHGGMQPQHF. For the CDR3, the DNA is TGCGCCAGCAGCCAAGATCACGGAGGGATGCAGCCCCAGCATTTT.

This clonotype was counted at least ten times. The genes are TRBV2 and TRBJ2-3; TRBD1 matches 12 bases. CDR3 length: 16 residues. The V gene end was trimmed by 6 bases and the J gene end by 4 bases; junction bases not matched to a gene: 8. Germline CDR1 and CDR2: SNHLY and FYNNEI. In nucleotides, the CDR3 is TGTGCCAGCAGCCGTGGGGACAGGGGGCGAGCAGATACGCAGTATTTT. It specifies CASSRGDRGRADTQYF.

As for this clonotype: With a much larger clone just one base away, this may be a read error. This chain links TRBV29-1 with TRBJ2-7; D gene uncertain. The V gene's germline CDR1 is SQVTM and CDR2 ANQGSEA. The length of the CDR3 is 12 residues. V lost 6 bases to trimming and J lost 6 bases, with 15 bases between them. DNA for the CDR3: TGCAGCGTGGAAATCGCAGGCAGCGAGCAGTACTTC. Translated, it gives CSVEIAGSEQYF.

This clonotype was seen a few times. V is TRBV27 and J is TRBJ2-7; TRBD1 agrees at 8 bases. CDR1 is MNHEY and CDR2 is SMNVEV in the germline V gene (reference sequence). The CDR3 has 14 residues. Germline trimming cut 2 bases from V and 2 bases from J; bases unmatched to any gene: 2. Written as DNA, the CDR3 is TGTGCCAGCAGTTTAACAGGGGGGCCCTACGAGCAGTACTTC. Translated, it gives CASSLTGGPYEQYF.

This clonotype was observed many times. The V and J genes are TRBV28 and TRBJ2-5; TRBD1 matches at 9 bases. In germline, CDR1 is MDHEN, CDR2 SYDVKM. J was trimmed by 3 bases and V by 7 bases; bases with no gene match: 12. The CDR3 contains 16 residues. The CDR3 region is CASTATGTGIEETQYF. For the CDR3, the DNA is TGTGCCAGCACAGCTACGGGGACAGGGATTGAAGAGACCCAGTACTTC.

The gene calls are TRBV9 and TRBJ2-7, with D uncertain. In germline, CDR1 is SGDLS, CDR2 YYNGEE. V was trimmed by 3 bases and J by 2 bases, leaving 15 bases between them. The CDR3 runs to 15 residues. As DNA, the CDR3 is TGTGCCAGCAGCGCCCGCGCAGTACCGACCTACGAGCAGTACTTC. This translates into CASSARAVPTYEQYF.